The clone carrying this TCR beta chain was counted many times. Germline-derived CDR1 and CDR2 are SGHDT and YYEEEE. CDR3 length: 14 residues. V lost 0 bases and J lost 3, with 10 bases in between. Unique molecular identifiers were used to barcode this TCRbeta library. Each CDR3 protein is one row after TCRdb ran MiXCR on the PCR reads. Here the sample spans around 600,000 distinct CDR3 sequences, approximately 17% being singletons. This sample was included in a study of T-cell reconstitution after alpha-beta-depleted transplantation in children. The chain recombines TRBV5-6 with TRBJ2-7; no clear D gene. The sequence derives from a human donor who donated a stem cell graft to a child with acute myeloid leukemia. This material consisted of PBMCs from the stem cell graft donor, taken from the stem cell graft. The CDR3 protein is CASSLVSVSYEQYF. The CDR3 DNA reads TGTGCCAGCAGCTTGGTGTCCGTCAGCTACGAGCAGTACTTC.